The 30 T cell receptor beta chains in this list originate from one sample, sequenced in a study of vaccination effects on CD4 cells after COVID-19. These TCRs are of unknown antigen specificity. Libraries were prepared by immunoSEQ multiplex PCR; TCRdb keeps only in-frame clonotypes and omits some of them. The data contain roughly 35,000 clones, about 69% of them singletons. Before sequencing took place, the ViraFEST assay used viral peptide pools to expand antigen-specific CD4+ T cells. Isolation of CD4+ T cells took place after 10 to 11 days of culture. Vaccinees lacked prior SARS-CoV-2 infection and tested negative for nucleocapsid antibodies. This sample comprised CD4+ T cells from PBMCs cultured with HCoV-OC43 spike peptides, obtained before COVID-19 vaccination. As to subset: HCoV-OC43 spike overlapping peptide pool stimulation. Receptor source: a human donor who received a COVID-19 vaccine.

The rearrangement links TRBV27 to TRBJ2-6; tentative D call: TRBD2 (5 bases). V shed 7 bases and J shed 0 bases, with 13 bases lying between them. The CDR3 runs to 16 residues. Germline V gene sequence: CDR1 MNHEY, CDR2 SMNVEV (reference sequence). The CDR3 region has the DNA TGTGCCAGCAAGAGGGCAGACTCCTCTGGGGCCAACGTCCTGACTTTC. Protein product: CASKRADSSGANVLTF. Filled out from reference TRBV27 and TRBJ2-6, the complete variable domain reads EAQVTQNPRYLITVTGKKLTVTCSQNMNHEYMSWYRQDPGLGLRQIYYSMNVEVTDKGDVPEGYKVSRKEKRNFPLILESPSPNQTSLYFCASKRADSSGANVLTFGAGSRLTVL.

The chain uses TRBV5-1 and TRBJ1-1, with a possible D match to TRBD1 (6 bases). This CDR3 has 15 amino acids. The germline gives CDR1 SGHRS, CDR2 YFSETQ. V was trimmed by 5 bases and J by 0 bases, leaving 14 bases between them. The CDR3 is CASRSGHILNTEAFF. The CDR3 DNA reads as TGCGCCAGCAGGTCGGGACATATTTTGAACACTGAAGCTTTCTTT.

V is TRBV10-3 and J is TRBJ2-1, with 11 bases matching TRBD2. Germline CDR1 is ENHRY and CDR2 is SYGVKD. V was clipped by 3 bases and J by 1 base; unmatched bases: 8. This CDR3 is built from 18 residues. The CDR3 nucleotides are TGTGCCATCAGTGACCGAGGAGGGACTAGCGGTTCCTACAATGAGCAGTTCTTC. Translating gives CAISDRGGTSGSYNEQFF.

The CDR3 bases are TGTGCCAGCAGCACGGGACTCACTCTTGGGAATGAGCAGTTCTTC. Protein sequence: CASSTGLTLGNEQFF. V and J are TRBV5-4 and TRBJ2-1; a possible D gene is TRBD2 (6 bases). Germline CDR1 SGHNT, CDR2 YYREEE (reference sequence). CDR3 size: 15 residues. Deletions cut 4 bases from V and 7 bases from J, with 18 bases between.

The chain couples TRBV5-4 to TRBJ1-6; no reliable D call. Germline CDR1 and CDR2: SGHNT and YYREEE (reference sequence). Between the trimmed V and J ends, which lost 3 bases and 2 bases, there was a span of 9 bases. The CDR3 is 15 amino acids. The CDR3 sequence is CASSSPEAYNSPLHF. The CDR3, as DNA: TGTGCCAGCAGCTCCCCGGAGGCCTATAATTCACCCCTCCACTTT.

CDR3 loop: CASTKGQGRYEQYF. CDR3 nucleotides: TGTGCCAGTACCAAGGGACAGGGTCGCTACGAGCAGTACTTC. The chain recombines TRBV19 with TRBJ2-7; 9 bases map to TRBD1. Trimming cost V 7 bases and J 3 bases; bases outside gene matches: 7. Looked up from germline, CDR1 is LNHDA and CDR2 is SQIVND (reference sequence). The CDR3 covers 14 residues.

The J gene is TRBJ2-7, the V gene TRBV19; D gene ambiguous. Germline V gene data show CDR1 as LNHDA and CDR2 as SQIVND (reference sequence). Trimming left V 7 bases short and J 2 bases short, with 15 bases between. This CDR3 is built from 14 residues. The CDR3 region is CASKEKGLAYEQYF. The CDR3 coding sequence is TGTGCCAGTAAAGAGAAGGGTTTGGCCTACGAGCAGTACTTC. Using reference TRBV19 and TRBJ2-7 for the parts outside the CDR3, the full variable domain is DGGITQSPKYLFRKEGQNVTLSCEQNLNHDAMYWYRQDPGQGLRLIYYSQIVNDFQKGDIAEGYSVSREKKESFPLTVTSAQKNPTAFYLCASKEKGLAYEQYFGPGTRLTVT.

The chain couples TRBV11-2 to TRBJ2-2, with 13 bases aligning to TRBD2. This CDR3 is 16 amino acids long. The trim removed 6 bases at V and 5 bases at J, leaving 6 bases unmatched. Germline loops: CDR1 SGHAT, CDR2 FQNNGV. The DNA for the CDR3 is TGTGCCAGCAGAAAACCGGGACTAGCGGGAACCGGGGAGCTGTTTTTT. This encodes CASRKPGLAGTGELFF.

This chain connects TRBV3-1 (or the pseudogene TRBV3-2) to TRBJ1-6; D gene ambiguous. The CDR3 extends over 18 amino acids. Germline V lookup: CDR1 LGHDT, CDR2 YNNKEL (reference sequence). The V end lost 1 base, the J end lost 1 base, and 14 bases lay between the germline ends. The DNA of the CDR3 is TGTGCCAGCAGCCAAGTAATCTTTTCGAGGTCCTATAATTCACCCCTCCACTTT. Encoded protein: CASSQVIFSRSYNSPLHF.

The chain couples TRBV18 to TRBJ2-1; 8 bases map to TRBD1. Per germline, CDR1 KGHSH and CDR2 LQKENI. The CDR3 extends over 16 amino acids. Unmatched junction bases numbered 7, after V lost 6 bases and J lost 0 bases. Written as DNA, the CDR3 is TGTGCCAGCTCGGTGGGACAGGACGCCTCCTACAATGAGCAGTTCTTC. Translating it yields CASSVGQDASYNEQFF. The full variable domain, with the rest looked up from reference TRBV18 and TRBJ2-1, is NAGVMQNPRHLVRRRGQEARLRCSPMKGHSHVYWYRQLPEEGLKFMVYLQKENIIDESGMPKERFSAEFPKEGPSILRIQQVVRGDSAAYFCASSVGQDASYNEQFFGPGTRLTVL.

The chain carries TRBV2 and TRBJ1-5, with 7 bases fitting TRBD1. The CDR3 is 14 residues long. Germline V gene data show CDR1 as SNHLY and CDR2 as FYNNEI. With 6 bases clipped from V and 5 bases from J, the junction kept 7 bases outside the gene matches. The CDR3 sequence: CASRTGTVYQPQHF. CDR3 coding DNA: TGTGCCAGCAGGACAGGGACAGTTTATCAGCCCCAGCATTTT. Based on the CDR3 plus reference TRBV2 and TRBJ1-5, the full variable domain is EPEVTQTPSHQVTQMGQEVILRCVPISNHLYFYWYRQILGQKVEFLVSFYNNEISEKSEIFDDQFSVERPDGSNFTLKIRSTKLEDSAMYFCASRTGTVYQPQHFGDGTRLSIL.

The chain has TRBV5-1 and TRBJ2-1; D is unresolved. There are 19 residues in the CDR3. Looked up from germline, CDR1 is SGHRS and CDR2 is YFSETQ. V lost 3 bases to trimming and J lost 6 bases, with 28 bases between them. The CDR3 DNA sequence: TGCGCCAGCAGCTCCAAGCCGGTGTCCGGGTTTCGTGTGGGCAATGAGCAGTTCTTC. The encoded protein is CASSSKPVSGFRVGNEQFF.

J is TRBJ2-3 and V is TRBV10-3, with D tentatively TRBD1 or TRBD2 (5 bases each). This CDR3 has 14 residues. The V end lost 10 bases, the J end lost 1 base, and 15 bases lay between the germline ends. Germline CDR1 ENHRY, CDR2 SYGVKD. As DNA, the CDR3 is TGTGCCACCTACGGTCAGGGAGGCACAGATACGCAGTATTTT. Translating it yields CATYGQGGTDTQYF.

The chain combines TRBV11-2 with TRBJ2-2; 8 nucleotides align to TRBD2. Germline loops: CDR1 SGHAT, CDR2 FQNNGV. J was trimmed by 7 bases and V by 5 bases; bases with no gene match: 0. The CDR3 totals 12 residues. The CDR3 region has the DNA TGTGCCAGCAGCACTAGCGGCGGGGAGCTGTTTTTT. It is translated as CASSTSGGELFF.

V gene TRBV6-4 combines with J gene TRBJ2-3, with D possibly being TRBD1 (5 bases). CDR1 is MRHNA and CDR2 is SNTAGT in the germline V gene. Trimming shortened V by 0 bases and J by 5 bases, and 12 bases separated the two germline ends. The CDR3 length is 15 residues. CDR3 bases: TGTGCCAGCAGTGACTCGAGTGCAGGGCAAGATACGCAGTATTTT. This gives the protein CASSDSSAGQDTQYF.

The V and J genes are TRBV6-5 and TRBJ2-1; D remains ambiguous. Trimming pared 2 bases from V and 8 bases from J, leaving 4 bases between. The germline V gene encodes CDR1 MNHEY and CDR2 SVGAGI. The CDR3 totals 11 residues. In nucleotides, the CDR3 is TGTGCCAGCAGTTACCTCGATGAGCAGTTCTTC. Protein product: CASSYLDEQFF.

This clone was detected a few times. J is TRBJ1-5 and V is TRBV3-1 (or the pseudogene TRBV3-2), with 7 nucleotides matching TRBD1. V dropped 1 base and J dropped 0; count of bases not matched to a gene: 6. The CDR3 has 17 amino acids. Germline loops: CDR1 LGHDT, CDR2 YNNKEL (reference sequence). The CDR3 DNA reads as TGTGCCAGCAGCCAAGTGCCGACAGGGTATAGCAATCAGCCCCAGCATTTT. Amino acids: CASSQVPTGYSNQPQHF.

This sequence joins TRBV29-1 and TRBJ1-4, with D possibly TRBD1 on 5 matching bases. The CDR3 covers 15 residues. The V gene lost 4 bases and the J gene lost 7 bases, with 19 bases spanning the gap. Germline lookup yields CDR1 SQVTM and CDR2 ANQGSEA. CDR3 sequence (DNA): TGCAGCGTTGGTTTGGATCATCTCGGGGGTGAAAAACTGTTTTTT. This translates into CSVGLDHLGGEKLFF.

The rearrangement links TRBV30 to TRBJ2-7, with D uncertain. This CDR3 is built from 11 residues. Germline-derived CDR1 and CDR2 are GTSNPN and SVGIG (reference sequence). V dropped 2 bases and J dropped 10 bases, with 12 bases sitting between them. CDR3 protein: CAWSSGSPQYF. CDR3 coding DNA: TGTGCCTGGAGTTCGGGCAGTCCCCAGTACTTC.

The chain joins TRBV12-3 or TRBV12-4 to TRBJ2-1, with 7 bases aligning to TRBD1. V was pared by 5 bases and J by 11 bases, with 9 bases of the junction left unmatched. This CDR3 spans 13 amino acids. CDR3 sequence reads: CASSPLKTGKQFF. CDR3 in DNA: TGTGCCAGCAGTCCCTTGAAGACAGGGAAGCAGTTCTTC.

V gene TRBV18 combines with J gene TRBJ2-7; D is unresolved. The CDR3 loop spans 13 amino acids. Trimming left V 6 bases short and J 3 bases short, with 12 bases between. Germline V lookup: CDR1 KGHSH, CDR2 LQKENI. CDR3 coding DNA: TGTGCCAGCTCCGCAGGAGCCAACTACGAGCAGTACTTC. Translation gives CASSAGANYEQYF.

The rearrangement joins TRBV9 to TRBJ2-1; D assignment may be TRBD1 or TRBD2 (5 bases each). V lost 2 bases to trimming and J lost 7 bases, with 19 bases between them. Germline-derived CDR1 and CDR2 are SGDLS and YYNGEE. The CDR3 totals 16 residues. The CDR3, as DNA: TGTGCCAGCAGCGTTAAAACGGGGCCCCAAGGGAATGAGCAGTTCTTC. This sequence encodes CASSVKTGPQGNEQFF.

The J gene is TRBJ2-5, the V gene TRBV6-1; 11 bases agree with TRBD2. V shed 0 bases, J shed 1 base, and the junction held 1 base outside the gene matches. Germline-derived CDR1 and CDR2 are MNHNS and SASEGT. The CDR3 extends over 16 amino acids. For the CDR3, the DNA is TGTGCCAGCAGTGAAGCGCTAGCGGGAGGCCAAGAGACCCAGTACTTC. It yields the protein CASSEALAGGQETQYF.

This clone was observed a few times. The gene calls are TRBV28 and TRBJ2-3, with 11 bases aligning to TRBD2. The CDR3 length is 16 residues. J gave up 8 bases and V 4 bases, and 11 bases lay outside the gene matches. Germline V gene sequence: CDR1 MDHEN, CDR2 SYDVKM. The CDR3 DNA reads TGTGCCAGCAGTTCACCGACTAGCGGGGAGTCGGGTACGCAGTATTTT. Protein sequence: CASSSPTSGESGTQYF.

This clone was seen only once. The chain joins TRBV2 to TRBJ1-1, with no clear D. V dropped 7 bases and J dropped 4 bases, with 7 bases sitting between them. CDR1 is SNHLY and CDR2 is FYNNEI in the germline V gene. The CDR3 is 11 residues long. In DNA, the CDR3 is TGTGCCAGCAAACAGTCCACTGAAGCTTTCTTT. Translating gives CASKQSTEAFF.

The chain has TRBV4-1 and TRBJ2-1; 10 nucleotides match TRBD2. The junction had 12 bases not matched to a gene; V was cut back by 1 base and J by 6 bases. The CDR3 consists of 18 residues. From germline, CDR1 is MGHRA and CDR2 YSYEKL. The CDR3: CASSQVERGGLATNEQFF. The CDR3 region has the DNA TGCGCCAGCAGCCAAGTAGAGCGGGGGGGCCTCGCGACCAATGAGCAGTTCTTC.

The V call is TRBV12-3 or TRBV12-4, the J call TRBJ2-1; D is uncertain. This CDR3 comprises 11 residues. Between the trimmed V and J ends, which lost 6 bases and 6 bases, there was a span of 6 bases. Here the CDR3 DNA reads TGTGCCAGCAGCCAATTCAATGAGCAGTTCTTC. Its protein is CASSQFNEQFF.

The chain recombines TRBV6-5 with TRBJ1-1; D is possibly TRBD1 (5 bases). The V gene lost 6 bases and the J gene lost 1 base, with 15 bases spanning the gap. Germline loops: CDR1 MNHEY, CDR2 SVGAGI. This CDR3 spans 15 amino acids. CDR3 sequence (DNA): TGTGCCAGCAGCCGGAGCGGGACGGCGAACACTGAAGCTTTCTTT. Its protein product is CASSRSGTANTEAFF.

The CDR3 DNA sequence: TGTGCCAGTAGTGCCGCCGGGACAGTGAACACTGAAGCTTTCTTT. This encodes CASSAAGTVNTEAFF. The chain joins TRBV19 to TRBJ1-1; 7 nucleotides align to TRBD1. Trimming at V came to 5 bases and at J to 0 bases, leaving 6 bases not matched to a gene. The CDR3 contains 15 residues. The germline V gene encodes CDR1 LNHDA and CDR2 SQIVND (reference sequence).

The V gene is TRBV12-3 or TRBV12-4, the J gene TRBJ2-2; D unclear. V was pared by 5 bases and J by 8 bases, with 12 bases between. This CDR3 is built from 13 residues. Here the CDR3 DNA reads TGTGCCAGCAGTAGGACGATCCCTGGGGAGCTGTTTTTT. Translation: CASSRTIPGELFF.